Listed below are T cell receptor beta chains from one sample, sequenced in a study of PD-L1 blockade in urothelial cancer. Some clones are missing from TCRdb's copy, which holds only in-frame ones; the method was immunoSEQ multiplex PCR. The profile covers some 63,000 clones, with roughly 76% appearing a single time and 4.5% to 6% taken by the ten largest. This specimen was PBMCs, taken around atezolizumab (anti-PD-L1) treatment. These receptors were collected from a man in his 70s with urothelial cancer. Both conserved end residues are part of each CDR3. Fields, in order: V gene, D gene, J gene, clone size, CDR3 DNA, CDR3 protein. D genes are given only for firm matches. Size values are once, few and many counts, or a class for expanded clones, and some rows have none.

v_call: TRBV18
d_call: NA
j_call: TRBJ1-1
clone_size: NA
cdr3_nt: TGTGCCAGCTCACCGGACTTGAACACTGAAGCTTTCTTT
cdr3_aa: CASSPDLNTEAFF

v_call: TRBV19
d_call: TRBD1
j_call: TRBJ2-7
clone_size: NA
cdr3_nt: TGTGCCAGTAGTACAACAGGGGGCTACGAGCAGTACTTC
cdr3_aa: CASSTTGGYEQYF

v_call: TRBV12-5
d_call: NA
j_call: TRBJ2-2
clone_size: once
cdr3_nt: TGTGCTAGTGGCCTGGGGCCAGGGGAGTCCGGGGAGCTGTTTTTT
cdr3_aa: CASGLGPGESGELFF

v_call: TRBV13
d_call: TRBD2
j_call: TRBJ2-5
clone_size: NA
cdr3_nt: TGTGCCAGCAGCGCCTACGGGGGGGGCCCCGTGACGGGGGAGACCCAGTACTTC
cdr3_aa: CASSAYGGGPVTGETQYF

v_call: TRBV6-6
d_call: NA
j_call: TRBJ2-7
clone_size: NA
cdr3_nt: TGTGCCAGCAGTTACTCGGCGGGGGCAAACTACGAGCAGTACTTC
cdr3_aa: CASSYSAGANYEQYF

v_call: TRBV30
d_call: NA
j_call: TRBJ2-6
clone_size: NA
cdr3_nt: TGTGCCTGGAGTGGGGGAGCCGGGGCCAACGTCCTGACTTTC
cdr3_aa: CAWSGGAGANVLTF

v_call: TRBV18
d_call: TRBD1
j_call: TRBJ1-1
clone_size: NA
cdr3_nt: TGTGCCAGCTCACCTGGAACAGGGGGCGGATTGGAAGCTTTCTTT
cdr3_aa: CASSPGTGGGLEAFF

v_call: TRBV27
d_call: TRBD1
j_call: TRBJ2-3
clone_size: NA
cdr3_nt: TGTGCCAGCAGTTCCGGGACAGGGCTCAGCGAGACAGATACGCAGTATTTT
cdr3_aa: CASSSGTGLSETDTQYF

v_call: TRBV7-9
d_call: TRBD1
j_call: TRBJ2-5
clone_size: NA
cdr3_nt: TGTGCCAGCAGCTTAGGGGGACAGGGCTTACAGACCCAGTACTTC
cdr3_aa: CASSLGGQGLQTQYF

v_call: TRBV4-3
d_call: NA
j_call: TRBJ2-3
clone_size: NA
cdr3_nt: TGCGCCAGCAGCCCCGGAGCCCGATCCCCTCAGTATTTT
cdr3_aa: CASSPGARSPQYF

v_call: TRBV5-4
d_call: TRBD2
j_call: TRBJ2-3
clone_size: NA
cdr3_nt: TGTGCCAGCAGCCGTAGCGGGGGGGGGTTTGTAGATACGCAGTATTTT
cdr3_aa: CASSRSGGGFVDTQYF

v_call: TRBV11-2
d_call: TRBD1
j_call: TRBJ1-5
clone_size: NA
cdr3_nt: TGTGCCAGCAGCCCAGGACAGGGTCAGCCCCAGCATTTT
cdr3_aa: CASSPGQGQPQHF

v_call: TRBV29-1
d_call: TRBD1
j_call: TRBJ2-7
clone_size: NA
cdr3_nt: TGCAGCGTTGATATCCAGGACAGGGGGAACGAGCAGTACTTC
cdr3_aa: CSVDIQDRGNEQYF

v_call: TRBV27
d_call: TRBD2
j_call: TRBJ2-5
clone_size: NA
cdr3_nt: TGTGCCAGCAGTTTAACTAGCGGACAAGAGACCCAGTACTTC
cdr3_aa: CASSLTSGQETQYF

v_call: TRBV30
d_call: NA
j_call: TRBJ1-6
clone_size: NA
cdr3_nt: TGTGCCTGGAGTGTTAAGGCAGGGAAATCCTATAATTCACCCCTCCACTTT
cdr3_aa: CAWSVKAGKSYNSPLHF

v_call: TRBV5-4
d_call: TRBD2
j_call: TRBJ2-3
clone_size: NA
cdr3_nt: TGTGCCAGCAGCTTCGACCTAGCGGGAGGGGGGGGGCCCACAGATACGCAGTATTTT
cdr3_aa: CASSFDLAGGGGPTDTQYF

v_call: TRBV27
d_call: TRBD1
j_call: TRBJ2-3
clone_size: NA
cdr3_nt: TGTGCCAGCAGTTTATCATCGGCTAGGGACAGGGGGTATTTT
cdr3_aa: CASSLSSARDRGYF

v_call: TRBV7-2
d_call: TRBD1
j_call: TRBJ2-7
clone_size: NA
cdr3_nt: TGTGCCAGCAGCCCCGACAGGGCCTACGAGCAGTACTTC
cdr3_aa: CASSPDRAYEQYF

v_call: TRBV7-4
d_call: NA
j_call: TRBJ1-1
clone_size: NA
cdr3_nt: TGTGCCAGCAGCTCCTTGCTTGAGGCTTTCTTT
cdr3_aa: CASSSLLEAFF

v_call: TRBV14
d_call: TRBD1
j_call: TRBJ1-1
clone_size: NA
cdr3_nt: TGTGCCAGCAGCCAAAGTTCTCAGGGGGCGATCACTGAAGCTTTCTTT
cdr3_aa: CASSQSSQGAITEAFF

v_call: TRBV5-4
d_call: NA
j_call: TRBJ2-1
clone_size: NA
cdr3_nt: TGTGCCAGCAGCTTGGCCGGGGATCGGGACAATGAGCAGTTCTTC
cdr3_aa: CASSLAGDRDNEQFF

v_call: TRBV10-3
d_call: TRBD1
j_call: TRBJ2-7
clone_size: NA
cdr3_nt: TGTGCCATGGGAACAGGGGAGTTCTACGAGCAGTACTTC
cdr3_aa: CAMGTGEFYEQYF

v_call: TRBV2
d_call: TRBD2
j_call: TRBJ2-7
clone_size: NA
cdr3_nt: TGTGCCAGCAGCCTAGGACTAGCGGGAGCGGGGGAGCAGTACTTC
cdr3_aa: CASSLGLAGAGEQYF

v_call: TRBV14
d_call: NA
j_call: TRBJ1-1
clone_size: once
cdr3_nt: TGTGCCGGGCGCGGGCAGACGGGCACTGAAGCTTTCTTT
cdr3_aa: CAGRGQTGTEAFF

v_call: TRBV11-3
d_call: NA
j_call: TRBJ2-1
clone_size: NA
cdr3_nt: TGTGCCAGCAGCTTAGATGCGGACTACAATGAGCAGTTCTTC
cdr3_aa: CASSLDADYNEQFF

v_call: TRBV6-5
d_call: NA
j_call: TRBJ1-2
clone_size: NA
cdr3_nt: TGTGCCAGCACGAGGACGGCCGGAACGGCGGGTGGCTACACCTTC
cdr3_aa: CASTRTAGTAGGYTF

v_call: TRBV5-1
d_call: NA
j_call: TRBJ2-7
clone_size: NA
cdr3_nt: TGCGCCAGCAGCCCACAGGACAGCTACGAGCAGTACTTC
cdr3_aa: CASSPQDSYEQYF

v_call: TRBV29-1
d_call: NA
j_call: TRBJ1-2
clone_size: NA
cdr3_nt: TGCAGCGTTGAAGATGGTAAGAGGGGCTACACCTTC
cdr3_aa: CSVEDGKRGYTF

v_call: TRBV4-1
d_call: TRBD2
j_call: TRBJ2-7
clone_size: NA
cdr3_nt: TGCGCCAGCAGCCAAGATGTGGCTAGCGGGAATGCCTACGAGCAGTACTTC
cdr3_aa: CASSQDVASGNAYEQYF

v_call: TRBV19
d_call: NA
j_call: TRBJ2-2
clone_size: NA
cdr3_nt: TGTGCCAGTAGTACCGGGACATACGCGAACACCGGGGAGCTGTTTTTT
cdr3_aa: CASSTGTYANTGELFF

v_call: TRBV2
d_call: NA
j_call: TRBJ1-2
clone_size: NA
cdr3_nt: TGTGCCAGCAGTGAGGAGGACCCCCGGAGAGGCTACACCTTC
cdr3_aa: CASSEEDPRRGYTF

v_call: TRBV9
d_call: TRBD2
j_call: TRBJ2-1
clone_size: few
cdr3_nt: TGTGCCAGCAGCGTAGGGTCTAGCGGGGGGGCAAATGAGCAGTTCTTC
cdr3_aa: CASSVGSSGGANEQFF

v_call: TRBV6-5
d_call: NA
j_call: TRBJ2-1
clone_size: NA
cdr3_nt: TGTGCCAGCAGCCCCCCCGGGGGTTCCTACAATGAGCAGTTCTTC
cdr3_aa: CASSPPGGSYNEQFF

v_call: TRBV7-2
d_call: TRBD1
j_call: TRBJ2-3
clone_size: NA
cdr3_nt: TGTGCCAGCAGCTTCCGTCACGACAGGGGAAATACGCAGTATTTT
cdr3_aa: CASSFRHDRGNTQYF

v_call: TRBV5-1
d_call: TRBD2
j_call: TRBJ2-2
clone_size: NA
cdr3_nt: TGCGCCAGCAGCTTCCGACTAGCGGGGAACACCGGGGAGCTGTTTTTT
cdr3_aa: CASSFRLAGNTGELFF

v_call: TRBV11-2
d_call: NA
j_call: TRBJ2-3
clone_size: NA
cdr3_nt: TGTGCCAGCAGCGGAGAGGGTGTAAATACGCAGTATTTT
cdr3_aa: CASSGEGVNTQYF

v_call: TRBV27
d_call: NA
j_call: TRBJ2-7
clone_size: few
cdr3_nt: TGTGCCAGCAGACGACTTACAGGTTTCTCCTACGAGCAGTACTTC
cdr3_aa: CASRRLTGFSYEQYF

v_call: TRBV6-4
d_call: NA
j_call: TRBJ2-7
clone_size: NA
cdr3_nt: TGTGCCAGCAGTGACGACGGGGGGCAGGGGGCTAGGTCCCCCTCCTACGAGCAGTACTTC
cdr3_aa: CASSDDGGQGARSPSYEQYF

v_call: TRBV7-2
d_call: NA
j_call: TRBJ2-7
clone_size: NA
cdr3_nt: TGTGCCAGCAGCTTAGCAGGATCGGGGAGCGAGCAGTACTTC
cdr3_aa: CASSLAGSGSEQYF

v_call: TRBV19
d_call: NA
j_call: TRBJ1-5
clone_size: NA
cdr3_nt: TGTGCCAGTAGTATCCGGGGGGGTAGCAATCAGCCCCAGCATTTT
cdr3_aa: CASSIRGGSNQPQHF

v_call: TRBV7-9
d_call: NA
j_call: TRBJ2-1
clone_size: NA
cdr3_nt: TGTGCCAGCAGCTTGGGAGTAGGCCAGGATGAGCAGTTCTTC
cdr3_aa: CASSLGVGQDEQFF

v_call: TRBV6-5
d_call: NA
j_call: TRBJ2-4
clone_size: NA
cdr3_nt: TGTGCCAGCAGTTACTCGTTCGGCAGCGGCGTAAACATTCAGTACTTC
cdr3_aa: CASSYSFGSGVNIQYF